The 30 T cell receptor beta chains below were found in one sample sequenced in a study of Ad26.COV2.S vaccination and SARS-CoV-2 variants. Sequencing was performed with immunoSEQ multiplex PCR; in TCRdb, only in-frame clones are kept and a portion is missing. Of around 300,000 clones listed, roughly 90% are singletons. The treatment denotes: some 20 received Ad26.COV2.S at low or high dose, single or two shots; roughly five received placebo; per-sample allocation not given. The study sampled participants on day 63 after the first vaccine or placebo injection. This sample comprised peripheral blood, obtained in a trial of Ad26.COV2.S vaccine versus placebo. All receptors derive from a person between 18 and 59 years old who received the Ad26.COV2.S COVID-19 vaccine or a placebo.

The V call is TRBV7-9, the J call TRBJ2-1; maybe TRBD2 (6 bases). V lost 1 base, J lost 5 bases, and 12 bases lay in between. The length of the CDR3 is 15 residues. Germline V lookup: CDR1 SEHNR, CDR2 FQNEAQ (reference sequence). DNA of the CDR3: TGTGCCAGCAGCTTAGAAGGCGGGGCCCACAATGAGCAGTTCTTC. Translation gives CASSLEGGAHNEQFF.

Written as DNA, the CDR3 is TGTGCCAGCTCACCGGGACAGGGGTCCTACGAGCAGTACGTC. It translates to CASSPGQGSYEQYV. The chain carries TRBV18 and TRBJ2-7, with TRBD1 matching over 10 bases. Germline CDR1 KGHSH, CDR2 LQKENI. The CDR3 spans 14 residues. V shed 3 bases and J 1 base; nucleotides not matched to a gene: 0.

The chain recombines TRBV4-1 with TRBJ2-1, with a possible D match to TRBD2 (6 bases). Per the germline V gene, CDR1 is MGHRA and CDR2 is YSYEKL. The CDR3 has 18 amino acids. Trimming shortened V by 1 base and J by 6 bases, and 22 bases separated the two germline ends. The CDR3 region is CASSQGLTTGYGGNEQFF. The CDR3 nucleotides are TGCGCCAGCAGCCAAGGGCTTACTACGGGCTACGGGGGCAATGAGCAGTTCTTC.

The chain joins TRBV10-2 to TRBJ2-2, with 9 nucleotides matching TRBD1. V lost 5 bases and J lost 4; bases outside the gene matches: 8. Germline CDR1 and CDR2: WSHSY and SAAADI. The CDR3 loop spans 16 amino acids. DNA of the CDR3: TGCGCCAGCAGTTTCACAGGGGGCCCCAGCACCGGGGAGCTGTTTTTT. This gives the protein CASSFTGGPSTGELFF.

The CDR3 is CASSLSYPSLSSYNEQFF. In nucleotides, the CDR3 is TGTGCCAGCAGCTTAAGTTATCCGAGCTTAAGCTCCTACAATGAGCAGTTCTTC. V gene TRBV7-9 combines with J gene TRBJ2-1; D is unclear. The germline gives CDR1 SEHNR, CDR2 FQNEAQ (reference sequence). V lost 2 bases and J 0 bases, leaving 17 bases between the germline ends. The CDR3 consists of 18 residues.

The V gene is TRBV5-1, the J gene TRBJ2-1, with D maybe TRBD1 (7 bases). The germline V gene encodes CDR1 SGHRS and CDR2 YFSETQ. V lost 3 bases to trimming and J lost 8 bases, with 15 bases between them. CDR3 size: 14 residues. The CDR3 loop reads CASSWRDSNYEQFF. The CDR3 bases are TGCGCCAGCAGCTGGCGGGACAGTAACTATGAGCAGTTCTTC.

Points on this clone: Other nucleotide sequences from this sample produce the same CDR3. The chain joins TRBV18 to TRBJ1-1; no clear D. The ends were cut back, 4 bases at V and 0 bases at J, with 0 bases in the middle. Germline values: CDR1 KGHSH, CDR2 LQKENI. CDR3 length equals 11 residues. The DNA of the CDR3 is TGTGCCAGCTCACTGAACACTGAAGCTTTCTTT. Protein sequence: CASSLNTEAFF.

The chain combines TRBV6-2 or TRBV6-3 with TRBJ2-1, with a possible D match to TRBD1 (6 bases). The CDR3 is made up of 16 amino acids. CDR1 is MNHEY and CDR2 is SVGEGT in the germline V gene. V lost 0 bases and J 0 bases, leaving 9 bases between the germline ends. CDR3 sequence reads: CASSYSGQSSYNEQFF. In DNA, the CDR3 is TGTGCCAGCAGTTACTCAGGACAGAGCTCCTACAATGAGCAGTTCTTC.

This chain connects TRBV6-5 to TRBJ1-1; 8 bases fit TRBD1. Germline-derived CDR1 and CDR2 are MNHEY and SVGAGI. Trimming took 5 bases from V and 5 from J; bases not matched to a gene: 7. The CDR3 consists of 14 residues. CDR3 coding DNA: TGTGCCAGCAGTCTGGACAGGGTTATGACTGAAGCTTTCTTT. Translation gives CASSLDRVMTEAFF.

CDR3: CAGGDNEQFF. CDR3 nucleotides: TGTGCGGGGGGAGACAATGAGCAGTTCTTC. The chain has TRBV28 and TRBJ2-1; tentative D call: TRBD2 (6 bases). The CDR3 is made up of 10 amino acids. Germline V gene lookup returns CDR1 MDHEN and CDR2 SYDVKM. The full variable domain, completed using reference TRBV28 and TRBJ2-1, is DVKVTQSSRYLVKRTGEKVFLECVQDMDHENMFWYRQDPGLGLRLIYFSYDVKMKEKGDIPEGYSVSREKKERFSLILESASTNQTSMYLCAGGDNEQFFGPGTRLTVL.

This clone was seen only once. CDR3 sequence: CASSQSLAGEGNEQFF. In nucleotides, the CDR3 is TGCGCCAGCAGCCAATCACTAGCGGGAGAGGGAAATGAGCAGTTCTTC. The chain combines TRBV4-3 with TRBJ2-1, with 11 nucleotides matching TRBD2. V shed 2 bases and J 7 bases; nucleotides not matched to a gene: 7. The CDR3 covers 16 residues. Per germline, CDR1 LGHNA and CDR2 YSLEER.

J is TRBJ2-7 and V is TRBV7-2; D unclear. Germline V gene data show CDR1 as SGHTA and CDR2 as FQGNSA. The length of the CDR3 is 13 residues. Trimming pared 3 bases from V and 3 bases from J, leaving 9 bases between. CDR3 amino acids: CASSLGFFYEQYF. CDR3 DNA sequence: TGTGCCAGCAGCTTGGGCTTCTTCTACGAGCAGTACTTC.

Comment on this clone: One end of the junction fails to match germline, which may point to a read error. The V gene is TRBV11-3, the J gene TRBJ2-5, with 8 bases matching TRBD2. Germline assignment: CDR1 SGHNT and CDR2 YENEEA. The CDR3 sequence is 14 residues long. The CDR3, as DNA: TGTGCCAGCAGGTTAGCGGGGTACCAAGAGACCCAGTACTTC. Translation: CASRLAGYQETQYF.

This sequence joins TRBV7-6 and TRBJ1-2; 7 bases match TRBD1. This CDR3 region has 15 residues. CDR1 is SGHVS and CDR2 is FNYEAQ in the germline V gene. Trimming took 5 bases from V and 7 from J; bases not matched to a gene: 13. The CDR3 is CASSGWDRDPSGYTF. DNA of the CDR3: TGTGCCAGCAGCGGGTGGGACAGAGACCCCAGTGGCTACACCTTC.

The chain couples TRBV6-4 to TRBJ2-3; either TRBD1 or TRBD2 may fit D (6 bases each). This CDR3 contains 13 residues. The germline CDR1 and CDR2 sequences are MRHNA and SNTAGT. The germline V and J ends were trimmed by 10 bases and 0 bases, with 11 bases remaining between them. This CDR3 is CATSGASTDTQYF. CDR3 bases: TGTGCCACCTCGGGGGCCAGCACAGATACGCAGTATTTT.

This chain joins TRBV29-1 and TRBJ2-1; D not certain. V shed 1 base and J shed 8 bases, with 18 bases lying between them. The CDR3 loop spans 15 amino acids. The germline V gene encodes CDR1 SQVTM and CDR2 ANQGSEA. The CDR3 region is CSVEVLSRVSDEQFF. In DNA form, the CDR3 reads TGCAGCGTTGAAGTCCTCTCTAGAGTCTCGGATGAGCAGTTCTTC.

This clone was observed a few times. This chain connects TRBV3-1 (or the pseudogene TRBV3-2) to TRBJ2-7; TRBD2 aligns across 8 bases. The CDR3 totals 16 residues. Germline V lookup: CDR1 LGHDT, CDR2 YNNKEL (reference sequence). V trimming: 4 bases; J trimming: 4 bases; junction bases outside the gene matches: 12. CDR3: CASSPESGGIRYEQYF. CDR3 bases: TGTGCCAGCAGCCCTGAATCGGGGGGGATTCGATACGAGCAGTACTTC.

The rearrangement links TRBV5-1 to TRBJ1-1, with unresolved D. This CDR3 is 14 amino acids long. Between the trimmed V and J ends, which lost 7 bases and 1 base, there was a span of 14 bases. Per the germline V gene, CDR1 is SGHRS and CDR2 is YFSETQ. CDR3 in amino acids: CASGWTNSNTEAFF. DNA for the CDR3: TGCGCCAGCGGGTGGACGAATTCGAACACTGAAGCTTTCTTT.

DNA for the CDR3: TGCGCCAGCAGCCAGGCCGGGACAGGGGGTTGGTACGAGCAGTACTTC. It encodes CASSQAGTGGWYEQYF. J is TRBJ2-7 and V is TRBV4-3; 11 positions match TRBD1. The germline V gene has CDR1 LGHNA and CDR2 YSLEER. Losses at the gene ends were 3 bases for V and 4 bases for J; bases not matched to a gene: 8. CDR3 length equals 16 residues.

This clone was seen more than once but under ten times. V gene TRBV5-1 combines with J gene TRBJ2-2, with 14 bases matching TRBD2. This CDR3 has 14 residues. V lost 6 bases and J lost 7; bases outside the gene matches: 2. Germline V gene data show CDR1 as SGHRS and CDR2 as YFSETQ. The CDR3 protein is CASKGLAGVGELFF. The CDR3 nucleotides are TGCGCCAGCAAGGGACTAGCGGGAGTCGGGGAGCTGTTTTTT.

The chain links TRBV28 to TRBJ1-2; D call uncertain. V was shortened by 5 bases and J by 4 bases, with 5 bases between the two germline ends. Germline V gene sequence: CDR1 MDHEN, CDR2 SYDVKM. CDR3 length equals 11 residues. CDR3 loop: CASSLTYGYTF. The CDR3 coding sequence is TGTGCCAGCAGTCTTACCTATGGCTACACCTTC.

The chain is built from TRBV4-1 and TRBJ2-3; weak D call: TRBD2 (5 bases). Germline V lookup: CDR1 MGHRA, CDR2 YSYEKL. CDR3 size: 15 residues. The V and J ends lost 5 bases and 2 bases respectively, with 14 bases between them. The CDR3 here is CASSRRAEPTDTQYF. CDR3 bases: TGCGCCAGCAGCAGACGAGCGGAGCCCACAGATACGCAGTATTTT.

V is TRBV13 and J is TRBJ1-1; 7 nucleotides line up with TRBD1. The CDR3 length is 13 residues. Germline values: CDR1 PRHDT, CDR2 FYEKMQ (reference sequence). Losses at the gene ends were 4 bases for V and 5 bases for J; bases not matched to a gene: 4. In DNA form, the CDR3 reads TGTGCCAGCAGCTCGACAGGGCGGACTGAAGCTTTCTTT. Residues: CASSSTGRTEAFF.

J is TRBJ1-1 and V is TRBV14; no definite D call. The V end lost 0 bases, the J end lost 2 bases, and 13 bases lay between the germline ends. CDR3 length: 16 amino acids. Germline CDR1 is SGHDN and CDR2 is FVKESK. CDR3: CASSQDPMSPNTEAFF. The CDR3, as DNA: TGTGCCAGCAGCCAAGATCCCATGTCTCCAAACACTGAAGCTTTCTTT.

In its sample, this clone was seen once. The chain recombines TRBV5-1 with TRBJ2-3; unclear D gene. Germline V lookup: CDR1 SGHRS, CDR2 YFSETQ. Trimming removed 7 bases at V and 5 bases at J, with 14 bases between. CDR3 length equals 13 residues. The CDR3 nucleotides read TGCGCCAGCGGCCGGCAGTTGGGAGATACGCAGTATTTT. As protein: CASGRQLGDTQYF.

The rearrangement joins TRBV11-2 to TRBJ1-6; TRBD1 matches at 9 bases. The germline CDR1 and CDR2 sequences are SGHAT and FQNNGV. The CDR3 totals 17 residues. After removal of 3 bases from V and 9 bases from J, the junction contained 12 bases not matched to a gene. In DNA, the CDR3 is TGTGCCAGCAGCTTTGGTCCCGGCGGGACAGGGAGTTCACCCCTCCACTTT. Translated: CASSFGPGGTGSSPLHF.

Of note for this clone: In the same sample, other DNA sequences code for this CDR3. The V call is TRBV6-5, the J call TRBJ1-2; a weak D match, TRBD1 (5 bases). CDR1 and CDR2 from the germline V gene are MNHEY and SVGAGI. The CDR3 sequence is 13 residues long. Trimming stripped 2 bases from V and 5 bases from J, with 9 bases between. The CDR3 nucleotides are TGTGCCAGCAGTTACGGGGGGGGTTATGGCTACACCTTC. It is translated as CASSYGGGYGYTF.

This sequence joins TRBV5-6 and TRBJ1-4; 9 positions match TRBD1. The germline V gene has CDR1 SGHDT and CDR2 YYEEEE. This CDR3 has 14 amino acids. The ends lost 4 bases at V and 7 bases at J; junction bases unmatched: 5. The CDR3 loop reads CASSGGQGGEKLFF. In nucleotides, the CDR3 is TGTGCCAGCAGCGGGGGACAGGGAGGTGAAAAACTGTTTTTT.

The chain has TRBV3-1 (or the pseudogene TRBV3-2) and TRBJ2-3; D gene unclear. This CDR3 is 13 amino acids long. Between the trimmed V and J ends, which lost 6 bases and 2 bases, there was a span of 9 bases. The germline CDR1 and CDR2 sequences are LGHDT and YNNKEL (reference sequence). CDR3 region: CASRSGPTDTQYF. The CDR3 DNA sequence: TGTGCCAGCAGATCAGGCCCCACAGATACGCAGTATTTT.

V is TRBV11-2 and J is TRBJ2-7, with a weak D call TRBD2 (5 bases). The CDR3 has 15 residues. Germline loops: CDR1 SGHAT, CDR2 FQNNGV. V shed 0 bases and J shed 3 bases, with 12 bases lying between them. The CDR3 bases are TGTGCCAGCAGCTTAGATCTGAGGGCAAACTACGAGCAGTACTTC. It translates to CASSLDLRANYEQYF. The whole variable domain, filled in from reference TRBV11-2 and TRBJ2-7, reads EAGVAQSPRYKIIEKRQSVAFWCNPISGHATLYWYQQILGQGPKLLIQFQNNGVVDDSQLPKDRFSAERLKGVDSTLKIQPAKLEDSAVYLCASSLDLRANYEQYFGPGTRLTVT.